Here is one T cell receptor (beta chain) with its context. Its antigen is currently unknown. Each of the donors was a healthy bone marrow donor. CDR3 size: 14 residues. Germline loops: CDR1 SGHTS, CDR2 YDEGEE. The ends were cut back, 2 bases at V and 0 bases at J, with 9 bases in the middle. This specimen comes from a study of cytomegalovirus exposure and HLA in healthy donors. Overall study context: There were 90 million to 140 million unique TCR beta sequences, drawn from roughly 200 million T cells, in an earlier analysis. Study-level findings and limits: Reportedly, HLA-A and HLA-B alleles of most subjects were accurately predicted from TCR beta. The sole available immune exposure information was CMV serostatus.

PCR was performed using 60 Vbeta and 13 Jbeta primers. Using immunoSEQ multiplex PCR, the repertoire was profiled, and TCRdb retains in-frame clones only, with some absent. The sample shows fewer than 85,000 clones, and roughly 5% sits with its ten largest clones. This TCR came from a young man in good health and CMV-seronegative. This rearrangement joins TRBV5-8 to TRBJ2-7, with D perhaps matching TRBD2 (5 bases). Input material: PBMCs. The CDR3: CASSFGGPSYEQYF. DNA of the CDR3: TGTGCCAGCAGCTTCGGCGGGCCCTCCTACGAGCAGTACTTC.